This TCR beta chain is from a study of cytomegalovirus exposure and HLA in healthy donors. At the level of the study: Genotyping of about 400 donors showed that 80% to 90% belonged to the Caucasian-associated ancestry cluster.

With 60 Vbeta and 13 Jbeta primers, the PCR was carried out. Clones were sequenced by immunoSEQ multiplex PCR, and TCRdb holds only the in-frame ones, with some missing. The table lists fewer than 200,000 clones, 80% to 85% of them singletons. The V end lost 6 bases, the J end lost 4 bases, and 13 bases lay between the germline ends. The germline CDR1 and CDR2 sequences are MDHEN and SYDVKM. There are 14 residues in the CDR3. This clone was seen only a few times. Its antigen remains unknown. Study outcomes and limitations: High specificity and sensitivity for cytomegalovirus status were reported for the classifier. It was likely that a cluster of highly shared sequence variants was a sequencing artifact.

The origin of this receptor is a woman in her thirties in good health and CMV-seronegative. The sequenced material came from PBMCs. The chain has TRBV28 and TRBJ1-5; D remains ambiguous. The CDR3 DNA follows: TGTGCCAGCAGCCGAGTACGGGGAAATCAGCCCCAGCATTTT. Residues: CASSRVRGNQPQHF.